This T cell receptor beta chain appears in the sequencing data of a study of cytomegalovirus exposure and HLA in healthy donors. Study results and limitations: Sequencing likely caused a cluster of highly shared sequence variants. Whilst most TCR sequences proved rare, a subset of public TCRs occurred across many donors.

The PCR contained 60 Vbeta and 13 Jbeta primers. Data came from immunoSEQ multiplex PCR; TCRdb stores just in-frame clones and leaves some out. The sample contains 220,000 or so clones, about 77% of which appear only once. The CDR3 has 18 residues. CDR1 and CDR2 from the germline V gene are SGHNT and YENEEA. In regard to this clone: Its antigen is unknown. At one of its ends the junction is not consistent with the germline gene, which may arise from a read error.

The chain joins TRBV11-3 to TRBJ2-2, with TRBD1 identical over 8 bases. Sequenced input: PBMCs. This TCR was recovered from a woman in her twenties or thirties in good health and CMV-seronegative. The CDR3 coding sequence is TGTGCCATCAGCGACCGCTGGACAGGGAGCCTGATAACCGGGGAGCTGTTTTTT. This sequence encodes CAISDRWTGSLITGELFF.